A single sample is the source of the 14 T cell receptor beta chains below, sequenced in a study of T cell responses to AZD1222 COVID-19 vaccine. Produced via immunoSEQ multiplex PCR; TCRdb's table is partial and in-frame only. The sample records about 120,000 clones, approximately 84% being singletons. Specimen: peripheral blood, collected on day 0 of AZD1222 vaccination. These receptors all come from an adult in good health.

The V and J genes are TRBV12-3 or TRBV12-4 and TRBJ1-1, with no clear D. Trimming left V 6 bases short and J 2 bases short, with 10 bases between. The CDR3 contains 13 residues. The CDR3 is CASRKDVNTEAFF. Written as DNA, the CDR3 is TGTGCCAGCAGGAAAGACGTCAACACTGAAGCTTTCTTT.

Only a few counts were recorded for this clone. The genes are TRBV10-3 and TRBJ2-1; 7 nucleotides agree with TRBD1. The CDR3 is made up of 11 amino acids. Per the germline V gene, CDR1 is ENHRY and CDR2 is SYGVKD. V dropped 11 bases and J dropped 6; count of bases not matched to a gene: 4. CDR3 sequence (DNA): TGTGCCGCGAGGGGGCTCAATGAGCAGTTCTTC. The encoded protein is CAARGLNEQFF.

The chain employs TRBV4-2 and TRBJ1-6, with TRBD1 as a possible D gene (5 bases). Deletions cut 0 bases from V and 6 bases from J, with 12 bases between. This CDR3 has 16 residues. Germline values: CDR1 LGHNA, CDR2 YNFKEQ. The CDR3 nucleotides read TGTGCCAGCAGCCAAGATCACGCAGGGCCTAATTCACCCCTCCACTTT. Its protein is CASSQDHAGPNSPLHF.

This clone showed up just a few times. The chain couples TRBV7-2 to TRBJ2-7; the match to TRBD2 covers 12 bases. Germline values: CDR1 SGHTA, CDR2 FQGNSA. Trimming took 8 bases from V and 5 from J; bases not matched to a gene: 7. The CDR3 loop spans 14 amino acids. The DNA of the CDR3 is TGTGCCAGCGGGCAGACTAGCGGGAGAAACGAGCAGTACTTC. It encodes CASGQTSGRNEQYF.

This clone was seen once. This chain joins TRBV4-2 and TRBJ1-4; D is possibly TRBD1 (6 bases). Germline assignment: CDR1 LGHNA and CDR2 YNFKEQ. The CDR3 runs to 15 residues. Trimming left V 4 bases short and J 2 bases short, with 11 bases between. The CDR3 DNA reads as TGTGCCAGCAGCCGGGGGGCCCAGACTAATGAAAAACTGTTTTTT. It is translated as CASSRGAQTNEKLFF.

This clone was counted once. The J gene is TRBJ1-2, the V gene TRBV6-5; 12 bases map to TRBD1. Per the germline V gene, CDR1 is MNHEY and CDR2 is SVGAGI. Trimming cost V 5 bases and J 6 bases; bases outside gene matches: 4. The length of the CDR3 is 14 residues. CDR3 region: CASSRDRGLNGYTF. The CDR3 nucleotides are TGTGCCAGCAGTCGGGACAGGGGGCTGAATGGCTACACCTTC.

V gene TRBV18 combines with J gene TRBJ1-4; D not resolved. V lost 4 bases and J 6 bases, leaving 12 bases between the germline ends. Germline V lookup: CDR1 KGHSH, CDR2 LQKENI. CDR3 size: 14 residues. The CDR3 DNA is TGTGCCAGCTCACTGGGTGGTGGCGATGAAAAACTGTTTTTT. Amino acid sequence: CASSLGGGDEKLFF.

This clone showed up just a few times. This chain connects TRBV5-4 to TRBJ1-1; no clear D gene. V was shortened by 1 base and J by 1 base, with 8 bases between the two germline ends. The germline V gene has CDR1 SGHNT and CDR2 YYREEE (reference sequence). CDR3 size: 14 residues. CDR3 region: CASSLLAANTEAFF. CDR3 bases: TGTGCCAGCAGCTTGTTGGCGGCGAACACTGAAGCTTTCTTT.

This clone has a handful of counts. CDR3 nucleotide sequence: TGCGCCAGCAGCCTGGCAGGTCGGGAATTGGCCGGCTCGATCACAGATACGCAGTATTTT. Protein sequence: CASSLAGRELAGSITDTQYF. V and J are TRBV5-1 and TRBJ2-3; TRBD2 might be the D (5 bases). Germline lookup yields CDR1 SGHRS and CDR2 YFSETQ. CDR3 length: 20 residues. V shed 4 bases and J shed 2 bases, with 29 bases lying between them.

This clone is a singleton in its sample. This chain links TRBV6-5 with TRBJ2-7, with 8 bases that match TRBD2. CDR1 MNHEY and CDR2 SVGAGI come from the germline V gene. With 1 base clipped from V and 6 bases from J, the junction kept 8 bases outside the gene matches. This CDR3 has 15 amino acids. The CDR3 DNA is TGTGCCAGCAGTTACTGGACTAGCTCTTCAGCCGAGCAGTACTTC. Its translation is CASSYWTSSSAEQYF.

This chain uses TRBV5-4 with TRBJ1-2; D remains ambiguous. The V gene lost 3 bases and the J gene lost 6 bases, with 12 bases spanning the gap. The CDR3 runs 13 residues. The germline V gene has CDR1 SGHNT and CDR2 YYREEE (reference sequence). The CDR3 is CASSSPSLNGYTF. DNA of the CDR3: TGTGCCAGCAGCTCCCCCAGCTTAAATGGCTACACCTTC.

The J gene is TRBJ2-2, the V gene TRBV5-6, with TRBD1 matching 9 bases. The CDR3 has 16 amino acids. Germline values: CDR1 SGHDT, CDR2 YYEEEE. Germline trimming cut 0 bases from V and 5 bases from J; bases unmatched to any gene: 5. The CDR3 bases are TGTGCCAGCAGCTTGGCCCTTGGGACAGGGACCGGGGAGCTGTTTTTT. Residues: CASSLALGTGTGELFF.

The count of this clone is one. This chain links TRBV11-3 with TRBJ2-5; D not certain. Trimming shortened V by 1 base and J by 0 bases, and 6 bases separated the two germline ends. The CDR3 has 14 amino acids. The V gene's germline CDR1 is SGHNT and CDR2 YENEEA. The CDR3 nucleotides are TGTGCCAGCAGCTTAGGAGGATACCAAGAGACCCAGTACTTC. Its translation: CASSLGGYQETQYF.

The table lists this clone with a few counts. This chain links TRBV4-3 with TRBJ2-1; 9 bases are a match to TRBD2. The J segment lost 3 bases and the V segment lost 0 bases, leaving 9 bases of the junction unmatched. This CDR3 spans 18 amino acids. Per the germline V gene, CDR1 is LGHNA and CDR2 is YSLEER. CDR3 sequence reads: CASSQDPEGGRGYNEQFF. Here the CDR3 DNA reads TGCGCCAGCAGCCAAGATCCGGAAGGCGGGAGGGGCTACAATGAGCAGTTCTTC.